This entry concerns a single TCR beta chain. No antigen is known for it. Clones were read by immunoSEQ multiplex PCR, and TCRdb kept only the in-frame ones, dropping some. Counted here are approximately 2.1 million clones, 90% to 95% occurring once; the ten biggest clones make up about 0.39%. Splitting of CD4+ cells produced CD45RA+ naive and CD45RA-negative memory subsets. This sample is part of a study of shared clonotypes between healthy human individuals. Study-level background: CD4 naive cells filled three plates per donor, CD4 memory three, CD8 naive two and CD8 memory one. Study results and limitations: Sharing across four donors was highest in naive CD4 (roughly 5%) and lowest in memory CD8 (about 0.4%). The donor pool, a small one, limited the genetic and exposure-history diversity represented.

V was shortened by 6 bases and J by 5 bases, with 25 bases between the two germline ends. The CDR3 loop spans 18 amino acids. Per germline, CDR1 KGHSH and CDR2 LQKENI. This sequence joins TRBV18 and TRBJ2-2, with D possibly matching TRBD1 (7 bases). This TCR derives from a man aged 18-30 years in good health. Some clones in this sample may be carry-over from other donors' samples. The sequenced material came from naive CD4+ T cells from PBMCs. Subset denoted: CD45RA+ positively selected. The CDR3 reads CASSPFFSPEGATGELFF. As DNA, the CDR3 is TGTGCCAGCTCCCCCTTTTTTTCTCCGGAGGGGGCAACCGGGGAGCTGTTTTTT.